The source of this TCR beta chain is a study of human T cells and chemical hapten exposure. Across the study: 2% DPC was applied to 2 cm by 2 cm of upper inner arm skin for sensitization. Study findings and constraints: High-frequency TCRs, those above 1 in 1000, stayed the same after DPC sensitization.

This clonotype was seen at least ten times. The antigen is undetermined. V dropped 1 base and J dropped 2 bases, with 9 bases sitting between them. CDR3 length: 14 amino acids. One entry per CDR3 protein results from TCRdb running MiXCR on the RACE reads. The data contain some 400,000 distinct CDR3 sequences, roughly 5% of them seen just once; the ten biggest clones take up under 3%. Time point here: patch test 1, 2 weeks after DPC sensitization. Treatment here: therapeutic diphenylcyclopropenone sensitization with weekly scalp DPC. At patch-test visits, sampling came before the patch test. The TCR originated in a woman aged 45 to 65 with alopecia areata. Some clones in this sample may be carry-over from other donors' samples. The V and J genes are TRBV12-3 or TRBV12-4 and TRBJ2-7; no definite D call. Sequenced material: whole blood, taken in connection with sensitization to the hapten diphenylcyclopropenone (DPC). CDR3 sequence (DNA): TGTGCCAGCAGTTTAGACAGAACCCCCTACGAGCAGTACTTC. Amino acid sequence: CASSLDRTPYEQYF.